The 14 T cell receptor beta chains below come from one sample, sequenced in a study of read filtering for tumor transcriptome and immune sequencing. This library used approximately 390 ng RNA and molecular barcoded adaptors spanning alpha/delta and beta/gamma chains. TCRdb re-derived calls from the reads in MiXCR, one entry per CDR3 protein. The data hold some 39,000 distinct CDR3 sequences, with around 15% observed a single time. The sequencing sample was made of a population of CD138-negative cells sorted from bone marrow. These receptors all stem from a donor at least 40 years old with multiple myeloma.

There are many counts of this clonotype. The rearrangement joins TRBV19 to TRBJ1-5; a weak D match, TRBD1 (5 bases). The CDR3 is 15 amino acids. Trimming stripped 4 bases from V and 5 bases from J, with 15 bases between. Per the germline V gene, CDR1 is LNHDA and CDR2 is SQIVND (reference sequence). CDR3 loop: CASSKTGREDQPQHF. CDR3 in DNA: TGTGCCAGTAGTAAGACGGGCAGGGAGGATCAGCCCCAGCATTTT.

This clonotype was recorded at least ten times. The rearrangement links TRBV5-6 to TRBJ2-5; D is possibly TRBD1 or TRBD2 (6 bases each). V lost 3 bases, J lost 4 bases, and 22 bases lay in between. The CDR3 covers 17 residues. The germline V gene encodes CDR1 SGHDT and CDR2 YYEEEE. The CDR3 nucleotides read TGTGCCAGCAGCTCCTCCCGGGGGCTAATTGGCGTAGAGACCCAGTACTTC. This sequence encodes CASSSSRGLIGVETQYF.

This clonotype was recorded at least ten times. Here the CDR3 reads CSAPGQQNTEAFF. CDR3 nucleotides: TGCAGTGCCCCGGGACAGCAGAACACTGAAGCTTTCTTT. The chain carries TRBV20-1 and TRBJ1-1; 7 positions agree with TRBD1. The CDR3 extends over 13 amino acids. Per germline, CDR1 DFQATT and CDR2 SNEGSKA (reference sequence). The V and J ends lost 6 bases and 1 base, in that order; junction bases with no gene match: 5.

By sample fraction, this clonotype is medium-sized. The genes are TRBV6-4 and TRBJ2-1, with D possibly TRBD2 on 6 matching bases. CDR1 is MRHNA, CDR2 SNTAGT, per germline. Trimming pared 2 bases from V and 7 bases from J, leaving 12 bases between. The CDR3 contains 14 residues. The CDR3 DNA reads TGTGCCAGCAGTGACGGCGGCGGGGCGAATGAGCAGTTCTTC. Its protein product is CASSDGGGANEQFF.

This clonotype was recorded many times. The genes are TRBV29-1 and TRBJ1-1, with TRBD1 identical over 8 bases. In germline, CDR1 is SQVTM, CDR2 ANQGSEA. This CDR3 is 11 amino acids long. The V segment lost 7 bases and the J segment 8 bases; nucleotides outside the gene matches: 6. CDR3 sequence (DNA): TGCAGCGCGGACAGGGCTACCGAAGCTTTCTTT. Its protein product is CSADRATEAFF.

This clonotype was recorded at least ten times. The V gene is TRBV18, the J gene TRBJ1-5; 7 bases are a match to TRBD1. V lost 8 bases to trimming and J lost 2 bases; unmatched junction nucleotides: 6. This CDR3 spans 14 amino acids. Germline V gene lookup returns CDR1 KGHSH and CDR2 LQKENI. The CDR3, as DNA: TGTGCCAGCACAACAGGGGTGGGCAATCAGCCCCAGCATTTT. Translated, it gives CASTTGVGNQPQHF. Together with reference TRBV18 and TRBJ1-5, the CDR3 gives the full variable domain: NAGVMQNPRHLVRRRGQEARLRCSPMKGHSHVYWYRQLPEEGLKFMVYLQKENIIDESGMPKERFSAEFPKEGPSILRIQQVVRGDSAAYFCASTTGVGNQPQHFGDGTRLSIL.

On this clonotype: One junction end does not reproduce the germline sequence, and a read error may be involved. CDR3 DNA sequence: TGTGCCAGCAGTGAATTGACAATTGATCAGACCCAGCATTTT. It encodes CASSELTIDQTQHF. This rearrangement joins TRBV6-1 to TRBJ1-5; D is unresolved. Germline CDR1 and CDR2: MNHNS and SASEGT. The CDR3 runs 14 residues.

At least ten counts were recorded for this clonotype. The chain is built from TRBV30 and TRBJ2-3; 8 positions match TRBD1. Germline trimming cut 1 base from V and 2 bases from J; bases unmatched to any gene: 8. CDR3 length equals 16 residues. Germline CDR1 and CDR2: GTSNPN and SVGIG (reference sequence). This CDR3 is CAWSGEGQVITDTQYF. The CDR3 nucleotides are TGTGCCTGGAGTGGCGAGGGACAGGTGATCACAGATACGCAGTATTTT.

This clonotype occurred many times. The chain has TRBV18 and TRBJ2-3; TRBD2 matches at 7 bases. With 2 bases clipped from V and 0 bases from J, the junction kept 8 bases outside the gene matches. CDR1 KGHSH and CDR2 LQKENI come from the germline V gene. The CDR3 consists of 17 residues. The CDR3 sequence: CASSPNPSGSSTDTQYF. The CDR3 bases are TGTGCCAGCTCACCAAACCCTAGCGGCTCTAGCACAGATACGCAGTATTTT.

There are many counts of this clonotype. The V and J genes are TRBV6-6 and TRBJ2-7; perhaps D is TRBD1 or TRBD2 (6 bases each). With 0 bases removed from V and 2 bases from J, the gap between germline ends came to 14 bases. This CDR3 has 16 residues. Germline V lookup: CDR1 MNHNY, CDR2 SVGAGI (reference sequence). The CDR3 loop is CASSYSKGGITYEQYF. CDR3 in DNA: TGTGCCAGCAGTTACTCGAAAGGGGGGATCACCTACGAGCAGTACTTC.

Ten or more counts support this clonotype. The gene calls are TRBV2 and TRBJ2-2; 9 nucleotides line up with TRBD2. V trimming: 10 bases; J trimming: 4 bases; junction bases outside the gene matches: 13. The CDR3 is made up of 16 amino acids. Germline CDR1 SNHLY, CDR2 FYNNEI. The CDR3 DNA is TGTGCCACCAGCGGGGGGCCATCCCGAGGCACCGGGGAGCTGTTTTTT. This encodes CATSGGPSRGTGELFF.

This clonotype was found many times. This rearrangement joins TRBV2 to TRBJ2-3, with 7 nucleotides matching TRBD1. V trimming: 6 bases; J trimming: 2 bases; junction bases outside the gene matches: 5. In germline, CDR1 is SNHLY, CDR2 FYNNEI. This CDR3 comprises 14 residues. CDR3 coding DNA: TGTGCCAGCAGCTACAGGGGAACCACAGATACGCAGTATTTT. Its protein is CASSYRGTTDTQYF.

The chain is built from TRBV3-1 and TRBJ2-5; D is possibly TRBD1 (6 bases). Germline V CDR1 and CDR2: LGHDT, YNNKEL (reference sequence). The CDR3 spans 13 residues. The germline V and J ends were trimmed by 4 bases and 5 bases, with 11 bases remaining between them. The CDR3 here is CASSRKGEETQYF. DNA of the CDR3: TGTGCCAGCAGCCGCAAGGGGGAGGAGACCCAGTACTTC.

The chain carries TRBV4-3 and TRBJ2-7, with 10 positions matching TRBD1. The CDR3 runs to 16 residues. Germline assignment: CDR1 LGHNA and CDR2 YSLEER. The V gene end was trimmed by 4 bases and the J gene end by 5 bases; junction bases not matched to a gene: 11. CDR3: CASSPLRGTGVDEQYF. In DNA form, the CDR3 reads TGCGCCAGCAGCCCCCTAAGAGGGACAGGGGTCGACGAGCAGTACTTC.